The sequence of this T cell receptor (beta chain) was determined in a study of blood T cell repertoires in COVID-19. On the study more broadly: COVID-19 samples, acute and convalescent, were from the United States, Italy and Spain. The analysed material was cDNA or gDNA that came from T cells, B-cell-depleted T cells, or PBMCs.

This clone appeared once. The CDR3 sequence is 14 residues long. V dropped 6 bases and J dropped 0 bases, with 14 bases sitting between them. The V gene's germline CDR1 is SQVTM and CDR2 ANQGSEA. Libraries were prepared by immunoSEQ multiplex PCR; TCRdb keeps only in-frame clonotypes and omits some of them. This table has roughly 350,000 clones, less than 85% appearing once. Sequenced material: peripheral blood. The V call is TRBV29-1, the J call TRBJ2-5; D perhaps matches TRBD1 (6 bases). This receptor was identified in a woman between 18 and 29 years old with acute or convalescent COVID-19. The CDR3 sequence is CSVGYREHQETQYF. The DNA of the CDR3 is TGCAGCGTCGGCTACAGGGAGCACCAAGAGACCCAGTACTTC. Full variable domain (missing parts from reference TRBV29-1 and TRBJ2-5): SAVISQKPSRDICQRGTSLTIQCQVDSQVTMMFWYRQQPGQSLTLIATANQGSEATYESGFVIDKFPISRPNLTFSTLTVSNMSPEDSSIYLCSVGYREHQETQYFGPGTRLLVL.